This T cell receptor beta chain stems from a study of T cell repertoires in cytomegalovirus infection. The germline V gene encodes CDR1 MNHNS and CDR2 SASEGT. CDR3 length: 17 amino acids. V shed 6 bases, J shed 1 base, and the junction held 12 bases outside the gene matches. MiXCR, run by TCRdb on the reads, gives a single entry per CDR3 protein. The table has some 200,000 distinct CDR3 sequences, roughly 19% seen once. The chain joins TRBV6-1 to TRBJ2-7; 10 positions agree with TRBD2. The receptor was derived from a human donor in good health (CMV status not recorded). Some clones in this sample may be carry-over from other donors' samples. The sample consisted of PBMCs. CDR3 nucleotide sequence: TGTGCCAGCAGCTATGGGGGGCTGACTAGCGGGTCCTACGAGCAGTACTTC. Translated: CASSYGGLTSGSYEQYF.